What follows are 27 T cell receptor beta chains derived from one specimen sequenced in a study of blood T cells in healthy people across ages. Alongside a J-beta primer mix, a sample-barcoded 5' primer served in a second PCR lasting about 7 to 12 cycles. TCRdb re-called the 5' RACE reads with MiXCR, one entry per CDR3 protein. Seen here are about 1 million distinct CDR3 sequences, approximately 25% observed once, and the top ten hold 0.75%. The sample was also linked to a second study, of T cells of mothers and their children.

The sequenced sample was blood. Receptors were obtained from a girl aged 2-9 years in good health.

V gene TRBV7-8 combines with J gene TRBJ2-1; weak D call: TRBD2 (5 bases). The J call may be incorrect, as the DNA end agrees better with TRBJ2-5. The CDR3 runs to 16 residues. Germline V gene sequence: CDR1 SGHVS, CDR2 FQNEAQ. Written as DNA, the CDR3 is TGTGCCAGCATAAGAGGAGGAGAATCCTTACAAGAGACCCAGTACTTC. It yields the protein CASIRGGESLQETQYF.

A note on this clonotype: A read error is likely, as this CDR3 ends without the conserved phenylalanine or tryptophan. The DNA is omitted, as the CDR3 cannot be located on it reliably, and the CDR3 follows TCRdb's listing. The chain employs TRBV20-1 and TRBJ1-1. The germline V gene has CDR1 DFQATT and CDR2 SNEGSKA (reference sequence). The CDR3 length is 10 residues, termini included. The CDR3 loop reads CSARDVMAGL.

J is TRBJ2-7 and V is TRBV20-1; TRBD2 aligns across 15 bases. Losses at the gene ends were 5 bases for V and 6 bases for J; bases not matched to a gene: 2. The CDR3 extends over 13 amino acids. Germline V gene data show CDR1 as DFQATT and CDR2 as SNEGSKA (reference sequence). CDR3 amino acids: CSARTSGGVEQYF. The CDR3 DNA is TGCAGTGCTCGGACTAGCGGGGGGGTCGAGCAGTACTTC.

The chain uses TRBV29-1 and TRBJ2-3; D is uncertain. Looked up from germline, CDR1 is SQVTM and CDR2 is ANQGSEA. The CDR3 spans 14 residues. V was clipped by 4 bases and J by 3 bases, with 14 bases between them. CDR3 DNA: TGCAGCGTTGTTCTGTGGTCGCGGACAGATACGCAGTATTTT. Amino acids: CSVVLWSRTDTQYF.

In its sample, this clonotype was seen a few times. This chain uses TRBV7-9 with TRBJ1-3; D is perhaps TRBD1 (5 bases). Trimming cost V 5 bases and J 1 base, with 15 bases left between them. Per germline, CDR1 SEHNR and CDR2 FQNEAQ (reference sequence). The CDR3 consists of 16 residues. CDR3 coding DNA: TGTGCCAGCAGCCCCCGGGACCTTAGGTCTGGAAACACCATATATTTT. Translation gives CASSPRDLRSGNTIYF.

The genes are TRBV6-5 and TRBJ1-1, with D unclear. The germline V gene encodes CDR1 MNHEY and CDR2 SVGAGI. V was pared by 2 bases and J by 1 base, with 11 bases between. This CDR3 has 15 amino acids. The chain's CDR3 is CASSYQGTTNTEAFF. In DNA form, the CDR3 reads TGTGCCAGCAGTTACCAAGGAACTACGAACACTGAAGCTTTCTTT.

The chain combines TRBV10-3 with TRBJ2-5; 10 bases fit TRBD2. V dropped 4 bases and J dropped 5; count of bases not matched to a gene: 7. The CDR3 is 15 amino acids. Germline-derived CDR1 and CDR2 are ENHRY and SYGVKD. The CDR3 reads CAISAGLAVIETQYF. CDR3 DNA: TGTGCCATCAGTGCTGGACTAGCGGTTATCGAGACCCAGTACTTC.

The chain has TRBV5-1 and TRBJ2-2; D is ambiguous. There are 12 residues in the CDR3. Deletions cut 2 bases from V and 9 bases from J, with 8 bases between. Germline CDR1 SGHRS, CDR2 YFSETQ. CDR3 protein: CASSFGQRELFF. The CDR3 nucleotides are TGCGCCAGCAGCTTCGGCCAAAGGGAGCTGTTTTTT.

This clonotype was detected only a few times. The rearrangement uses TRBV20-1 and TRBJ1-3; possible D gene TRBD1, 5 bases. The germline V and J ends were trimmed by 0 bases and 2 bases, with 8 bases remaining between them. This CDR3 region has 14 residues. The V gene's germline CDR1 is DFQATT and CDR2 SNEGSKA (reference sequence). CDR3 DNA: TGCAGTGCTAGAGAGGAGGACACTGGAAACACCATATATTTT. It translates to CSAREEDTGNTIYF.

This clonotype has just a few counts. The CDR3 protein is CASSFGGSAKNIQYF. The CDR3 bases are TGTGCCAGCAGCTTCGGGGGATCCGCCAAAAACATTCAGTACTTC. The rearrangement uses TRBV11-2 and TRBJ2-4; tentative D call: TRBD2 (6 bases). V was cut by 3 bases and J by 1 base, with 10 bases left in between. The germline CDR1 and CDR2 sequences are SGHAT and FQNNGV. The CDR3 consists of 15 residues.

A few counts support this clonotype. The chain employs TRBV12-3 or TRBV12-4 and TRBJ1-2, with D hard to call. The V gene lost 1 base and the J gene lost 0 bases, with 6 bases spanning the gap. CDR3 length: 14 residues. The CDR3 DNA sequence: TGTGCCAGCAGTTTAGACAGACCTAACTATGGCTACACCTTC. It specifies CASSLDRPNYGYTF.

The rearrangement joins TRBV5-1 to TRBJ1-3, with D tentatively TRBD1 (5 bases). Germline V CDR1 and CDR2: SGHRS, YFSETQ. This CDR3 has 17 residues. V lost 1 base to trimming and J lost 4 bases, with 18 bases between them. In DNA form, the CDR3 reads TGCGCCAGCAGCTTGTACGGGGGATATGCGTCCGGAAACACCATATATTTT. Amino acids: CASSLYGGYASGNTIYF.

This rearrangement joins TRBV29-1 to TRBJ1-1; no firm D call. The CDR3 spans 13 residues. The ends were cut back, 4 bases at V and 1 base at J, with 10 bases in the middle. Germline loops: CDR1 SQVTM, CDR2 ANQGSEA. CDR3 protein: CSVGWAGNTEAFF. DNA for the CDR3: TGCAGCGTTGGATGGGCAGGGAACACTGAAGCTTTCTTT.

There are a few counts of this clonotype. This sequence joins TRBV3-1 and TRBJ2-5; D is uncertain. The germline gives CDR1 LGHDT, CDR2 YNNKEL (reference sequence). This CDR3 comprises 14 residues. V lost 0 bases and J lost 4, with 9 bases in between. The CDR3 loop reads CASSQEPQLETQYF. The CDR3 DNA reads as TGTGCCAGCAGCCAAGAGCCGCAACTAGAGACCCAGTACTTC.

This chain links TRBV6-1 with TRBJ1-1; D gene ambiguous. The CDR3 sequence is 16 residues long. Looked up from germline, CDR1 is MNHNS and CDR2 is SASEGT. V was cut by 4 bases and J by 3 bases, with 18 bases left in between. The CDR3 reads CASSVGRAFVHTEAFF. The CDR3 nucleotides read TGTGCCAGCAGTGTGGGCCGGGCATTCGTTCACACTGAAGCTTTCTTT.

The chain is built from TRBV9 and TRBJ1-3; D is uncertain. The germline V gene has CDR1 SGDLS and CDR2 YYNGEE. Trimming stripped 2 bases from V and 8 bases from J, with 11 bases between. The CDR3 is 13 residues long. In DNA form, the CDR3 reads TGTGCCAGCAGCGTCCACGGGGTCGACACCATATATTTT. This gives the protein CASSVHGVDTIYF.

This clonotype was observed a few times. This chain uses TRBV29-1 with TRBJ1-1, with 7 bases identical to TRBD1. The V segment lost 4 bases and the J segment 5 bases; nucleotides outside the gene matches: 10. CDR3 length: 14 amino acids. Germline CDR1 and CDR2: SQVTM and ANQGSEA. CDR3 sequence: CSVVGMAGGTEAFF. CDR3 DNA: TGCAGCGTTGTTGGTATGGCAGGGGGAACTGAAGCTTTCTTT.

The chain joins TRBV7-2 to TRBJ1-1; D uncertain. Germline CDR1 SGHTA, CDR2 FQGNSA. The V and J ends lost 4 bases and 1 base respectively, with 10 bases between them. The CDR3 totals 14 residues. The CDR3 protein is CASSSMAANTEAFF. The CDR3 nucleotides read TGTGCCAGCAGCTCCATGGCGGCGAACACTGAAGCTTTCTTT.

The V and J genes are TRBV7-6 and TRBJ2-5, with 7 bases aligning to TRBD2. The V gene end was trimmed by 1 base and the J gene end by 11 bases; junction bases not matched to a gene: 13. Germline assignment: CDR1 SGHVS and CDR2 FNYEAQ. The CDR3 runs 15 residues. The CDR3 nucleotides are TGTGCCAGCAGCTTAGACACGTCGGGCGGGAGAGCTCAGTACTTC. Protein sequence: CASSLDTSGGRAQYF.

About this clonotype: The conserved closing phenylalanine or tryptophan is absent in this CDR3, likely reflecting a read error. The V and J genes are TRBV3-1 and TRBJ1-2; D remains unclear. V was clipped by 1 base and J by 6 bases, with 12 bases between them. The CDR3 covers 14 residues. Germline values: CDR1 LGHDT, CDR2 YNNKEL (reference sequence). The CDR3 DNA reads as TGTGCCAGCAGCCAAGCTGGAGCGATCGATGGCTACACCCTC. Its protein is CASSQAGAIDGYTL.

This clonotype was observed a handful of times. J is TRBJ2-3 and V is TRBV29-1; no clear D gene. From germline, CDR1 is SQVTM and CDR2 ANQGSEA. This CDR3 is built from 14 residues. V was cut by 4 bases and J by 2 bases, with 13 bases left in between. CDR3 nucleotides: TGCAGCGTTGGGCGAGGAACCACCACAGATACGCAGTATTTT. This encodes CSVGRGTTTDTQYF.

The V call is TRBV18, the J call TRBJ1-1; unclear D gene. V was cut by 4 bases and J by 3 bases, with 12 bases left in between. Germline values: CDR1 KGHSH, CDR2 LQKENI. The CDR3 covers 14 residues. The CDR3 here is CASSLSVRDTEAFF. In DNA, the CDR3 is TGTGCCAGCTCACTCTCGGTACGGGACACTGAAGCTTTCTTT.

With respect to this clonotype: Germline and junction disagree at one end, which may indicate a read error. The J gene is TRBJ2-7, the V gene TRBV9; 10 nucleotides match TRBD1. Germline lookup yields CDR1 SGDLS and CDR2 YYNGEE. This CDR3 comprises 14 residues. The CDR3 nucleotides are TGTGCCAGCAGTGCCCTAGGACAGGGGGAGACCCAGTGCTTC. As protein: CASSALGQGETQCF.

This rearrangement joins TRBV12-3 or TRBV12-4 to TRBJ2-5; 9 bases map to TRBD1. This CDR3 spans 15 amino acids. V shed 4 bases, J shed 5 bases, and the junction held 8 bases outside the gene matches. The CDR3 coding sequence is TGTGCCAGCAGTTATACCACAGGGGGCTGGGAGACCCAGTACTTC. Its translation is CASSYTTGGWETQYF.

V is TRBV6-5 and J is TRBJ2-7; TRBD2 aligns across 7 bases. Trimming at V came to 0 bases and at J to 5 bases, leaving 7 bases not matched to a gene. CDR3 length: 15 residues. CDR1 is MNHEY, CDR2 SVGAGI, per germline. The CDR3 DNA reads as TGTGCCAGCAGTTACTCACCTAGCGGTAAACACGAGCAGTACTTC. Amino acid sequence: CASSYSPSGKHEQYF.

This chain connects TRBV10-3 to TRBJ2-7; 8 nucleotides agree with TRBD1. J was trimmed by 6 bases and V by 11 bases; bases with no gene match: 9. This CDR3 comprises 12 residues. In germline, CDR1 is ENHRY, CDR2 SYGVKD. The DNA of the CDR3 is TGTGCCGTCAACCGGGACAGGAGCGAGCAGTACTTC. Translated: CAVNRDRSEQYF.

This clonotype was seen a handful of times. V and J are TRBV20-1 and TRBJ2-5, with 8 bases aligning to TRBD2. The end of the DNA fits TRBJ2-1 better, so the J call may be wrong. Germline V gene lookup returns CDR1 DFQATT and CDR2 SNEGSKA (reference sequence). This CDR3 region has 13 residues. CDR3 protein: CSAREGLVYEQFF. The CDR3 region has the DNA TGCAGTGCTAGAGAGGGACTAGTTTATGAGCAGTTCTTC.